The 13 T cell receptor beta chains presented below share a single source sample, sequenced in a study of circulating and synovial CD4+ cells in juvenile arthritis. Assay used: immunoSEQ multiplex PCR; TCRdb lists only in-frame clones, some missing. This table holds under 40,000 clones, 90% to 95% found once. Sequencing was done on a sample of CD4+ T cells from blood. The receptors originated from a human donor with juvenile idiopathic arthritis.

This chain uses TRBV6-5 with TRBJ1-2; 7 nucleotides line up with TRBD1. J lost 6 bases, V lost 6 bases, and 4 bases had no gene match. CDR1 is MNHEY and CDR2 is SVGAGI in the germline V gene. The CDR3 length is 12 residues. The CDR3 spells CASRTGTDGYTF. The CDR3 nucleotides are TGTGCCAGCAGGACAGGGACGGATGGCTACACCTTC.

The rearrangement links TRBV28 to TRBJ2-1; weak D call: TRBD2 (6 bases). Trimming took off 8 bases at V and 3 bases at J, with 11 bases between the two ends. The CDR3 is 13 amino acids. In germline, CDR1 is MDHEN, CDR2 SYDVKM. The CDR3 coding sequence is TGTGCCAGCTCGGAGGGGAACTACAATGAGCAGTTCTTC. It translates to CASSEGNYNEQFF.

The J gene is TRBJ2-7, the V gene TRBV19; 10 positions match TRBD1. With 5 bases clipped from V and 5 bases from J, the junction kept 3 bases outside the gene matches. Germline values: CDR1 LNHDA, CDR2 SQIVND (reference sequence). The CDR3 runs 13 residues. The CDR3 DNA reads as TGTGCCAGTAGTCGACAGGGGGCCCACGAGCAGTACTTC. This codes for CASSRQGAHEQYF. Supplemented by reference TRBV19 and TRBJ2-7, the full variable domain reads DGGITQSPKYLFRKEGQNVTLSCEQNLNHDAMYWYRQDPGQGLRLIYYSQIVNDFQKGDIAEGYSVSREKKESFPLTVTSAQKNPTAFYLCASSRQGAHEQYFGPGTRLTVT.

The J gene is TRBJ2-3, the V gene TRBV10-3, with 11 bases lining up with TRBD2. The CDR3 covers 15 residues. Per the germline V gene, CDR1 is ENHRY and CDR2 is SYGVKD. The junction had 2 bases not matched to a gene; V was cut back by 0 bases and J by 6 bases. DNA for the CDR3: TGTGCCATCAGTGAGTCTACTAGCGGGAGTGATACGCAGTATTTT. This codes for CAISESTSGSDTQYF.

The rearrangement uses TRBV28 and TRBJ2-7; 10 bases agree with TRBD2. The CDR3 is 15 residues long. With 6 bases clipped from V and 5 bases from J, the junction kept 10 bases outside the gene matches. Germline loops: CDR1 MDHEN, CDR2 SYDVKM. The CDR3 bases are TGTGCCAGCAGGCCTAGCGGGGGCCCCCTGGACGAGCAGTACTTC. It encodes CASRPSGGPLDEQYF.

The V gene is TRBV4-2, the J gene TRBJ1-3; a possible D gene is TRBD1 (6 bases). V lost 4 bases and J lost 4, with 11 bases in between. CDR3 length equals 14 residues. Germline CDR1 LGHNA, CDR2 YNFKEQ. The CDR3 DNA reads TGTGCCAGCAGCCGCACAGGGCGCGGAAACACCATATATTTT. This codes for CASSRTGRGNTIYF.

V gene TRBV18 combines with J gene TRBJ2-1; D uncertain. The CDR3 runs to 13 residues. Between the trimmed V and J ends, which lost 2 bases and 5 bases, there was a span of 7 bases. Germline V gene sequence: CDR1 KGHSH, CDR2 LQKENI. The CDR3 protein is CASSPRLDNEQFF. The CDR3 DNA reads as TGTGCCAGCTCACCAAGACTGGACAATGAGCAGTTCTTC.

The J gene is TRBJ2-7, the V gene TRBV6-1; 8 nucleotides line up with TRBD1. Germline V gene lookup returns CDR1 MNHNS and CDR2 SASEGT. Losses at the gene ends were 5 bases for V and 4 bases for J; bases not matched to a gene: 10. The CDR3 consists of 15 residues. CDR3 region: CASSRGTGLAYEQYF. The CDR3 DNA reads as TGTGCCAGCAGTCGTGGGACAGGTTTAGCGTACGAGCAGTACTTC.

The V and J genes are TRBV14 and TRBJ2-7, with D hard to call. CDR1 and CDR2 (germline): SGHDN, FVKESK. V lost 0 bases to trimming and J lost 3 bases, with 12 bases between them. There are 15 residues in the CDR3. This chain's CDR3 is CASSQDRVEIYEQYF. CDR3 bases: TGTGCCAGCAGCCAAGATCGGGTGGAGATCTACGAGCAGTACTTC.

The rearrangement joins TRBV7-3 to TRBJ2-3, with 11 nucleotides matching TRBD2. Germline-derived CDR1 and CDR2 are SGHTA and FQGTGA. The CDR3 spans 16 residues. The ends lost 4 bases at V and 3 bases at J; junction bases unmatched: 6. CDR3 nucleotide sequence: TGTGCCAGCAGCTCACTAGCGGGAGTTCTTACAGATACGCAGTATTTT. Protein: CASSSLAGVLTDTQYF.

This chain connects TRBV7-2 to TRBJ2-7; TRBD1 matches 7 bases. Germline V gene data show CDR1 as SGHTA and CDR2 as FQGNSA. V lost 0 bases, J lost 4 bases, and 9 bases stayed unmatched. This CDR3 contains 16 residues. CDR3 residues: CASSLAKTGDEYEQYF. The CDR3 region has the DNA TGTGCCAGCAGCTTAGCTAAAACAGGGGATGAATACGAGCAGTACTTC.

About this clone: Relative to the germline gene, one junction end is altered; a read error may explain this. The V and J genes are TRBV2 and TRBJ2-7; D ambiguous. The CDR3 sequence is 14 residues long. Germline lookup yields CDR1 SNHLY and CDR2 FYNNEI. As DNA, the CDR3 is TGTGCCAGCAGTGACGAGGCCCTCTCCAACGAGCAGTACTTC. This encodes CASSDEALSNEQYF.

This chain connects TRBV6-5 to TRBJ1-5; D might be TRBD1 (5 bases). Germline CDR1 MNHEY, CDR2 SVGAGI. This CDR3 region has 13 residues. Trimming stripped 4 bases from V and 6 bases from J, with 10 bases between. CDR3 coding DNA: TGTGCCAGCAGTTCTCAGGGAACTCAGCCCCAGCATTTT. This encodes CASSSQGTQPQHF.